This T cell receptor (beta chain) was captured by sequencing in a study of PD-1 blockade in classical Hodgkin lymphoma. Study-wide results and caveats: Before treatment, complete responders showed about the same diversity as newly diagnosed patients.

Trimming stripped 3 bases from V and 4 bases from J, with 11 bases between. CDR3 length equals 14 residues. CDR1 is SGHAT, CDR2 FQNNGV, per germline. A remark on this clone: Its specificity is unknown.

In every patient, relapse followed autologous stem cell transplantation, while exposure to brentuximab vedotin differed. Magnetic negative selection served to purify CD4+ T cells out of PBMCs that had been thawed. Only in-frame clones appear in the TCRdb table, and some are missing; sequencing was by immunoSEQ multiplex PCR. The sample yields some 9,200 clones, around three quarters seen once. Material: CD4+ T cells from blood, obtained at baseline. This sequence originates from a human donor with classical Hodgkin lymphoma. This sequence joins TRBV11-2 and TRBJ2-3; D may be TRBD1 (6 bases). This chain's CDR3 is CASSLDSGSDTQYF. The CDR3 DNA reads TGTGCCAGCAGCTTGGACAGTGGGTCAGATACGCAGTATTTT.